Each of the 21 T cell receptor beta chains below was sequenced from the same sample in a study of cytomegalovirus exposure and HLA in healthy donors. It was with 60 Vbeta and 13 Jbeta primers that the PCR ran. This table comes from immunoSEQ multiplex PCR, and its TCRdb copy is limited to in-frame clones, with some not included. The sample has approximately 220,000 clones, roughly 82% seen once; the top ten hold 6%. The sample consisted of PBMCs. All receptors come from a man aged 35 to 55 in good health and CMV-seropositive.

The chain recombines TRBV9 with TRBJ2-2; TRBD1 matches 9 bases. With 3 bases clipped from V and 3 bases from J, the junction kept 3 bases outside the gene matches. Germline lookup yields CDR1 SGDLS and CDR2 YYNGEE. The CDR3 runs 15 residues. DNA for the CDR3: TGTGCCAGCAGCGCCGGGACAGGGTACACCGGGGAGCTGTTTTTT. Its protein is CASSAGTGYTGELFF.

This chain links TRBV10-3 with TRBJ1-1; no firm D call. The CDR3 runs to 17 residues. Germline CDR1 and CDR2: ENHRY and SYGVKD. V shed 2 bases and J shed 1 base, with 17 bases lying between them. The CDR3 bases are TGTGCCATCAGTGAGCCTAACATTGGACTGGCGAACACTGAAGCTTTCTTT. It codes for CAISEPNIGLANTEAFF.

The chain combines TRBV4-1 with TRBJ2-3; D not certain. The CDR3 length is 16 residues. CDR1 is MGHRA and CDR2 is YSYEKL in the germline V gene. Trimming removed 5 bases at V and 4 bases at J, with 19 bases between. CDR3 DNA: TGCGCCAGCAGCTCTCGACCGGAGATATTGGCAGATACGCAGTATTTT. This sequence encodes CASSSRPEILADTQYF.

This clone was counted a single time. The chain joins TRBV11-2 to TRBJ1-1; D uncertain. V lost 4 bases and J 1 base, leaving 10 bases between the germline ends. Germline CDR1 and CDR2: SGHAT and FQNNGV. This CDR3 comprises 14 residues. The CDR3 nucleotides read TGTGCCAGCAGCTATTGGGAGGGGAACACTGAAGCTTTCTTT. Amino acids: CASSYWEGNTEAFF.

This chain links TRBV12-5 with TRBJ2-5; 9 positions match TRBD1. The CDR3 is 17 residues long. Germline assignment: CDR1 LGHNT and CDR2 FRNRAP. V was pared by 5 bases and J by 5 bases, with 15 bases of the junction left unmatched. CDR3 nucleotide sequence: TGTGCTAGTGGTCTGGACAGGGGATTGCGAGGGGTCGAGACCCAGTACTTC. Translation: CASGLDRGLRGVETQYF.

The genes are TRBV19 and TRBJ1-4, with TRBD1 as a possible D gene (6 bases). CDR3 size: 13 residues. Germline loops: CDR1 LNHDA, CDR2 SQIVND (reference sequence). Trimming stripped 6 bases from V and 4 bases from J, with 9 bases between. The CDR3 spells CASSGQINEKLFF. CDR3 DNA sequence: TGTGCCAGTAGCGGACAGATTAATGAAAAACTGTTTTTT.

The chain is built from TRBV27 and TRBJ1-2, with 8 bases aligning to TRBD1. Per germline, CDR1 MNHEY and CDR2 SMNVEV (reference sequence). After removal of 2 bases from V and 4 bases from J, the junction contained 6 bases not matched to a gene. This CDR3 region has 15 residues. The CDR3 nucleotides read TGTGCCAGCAGTTTAAAGGGACAGGAGGGCTATGGCTACACCTTC. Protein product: CASSLKGQEGYGYTF.

Here the CDR3 reads CASREGLTGATEAFF. The CDR3, as DNA: TGTGCCAGCAGAGAAGGTTTAACAGGTGCGACTGAAGCTTTCTTT. This chain links TRBV9 with TRBJ1-1, with D possibly being TRBD1 (5 bases). V shed 5 bases and J shed 5 bases, with 19 bases lying between them. Germline-derived CDR1 and CDR2 are SGDLS and YYNGEE. This CDR3 has 15 residues.

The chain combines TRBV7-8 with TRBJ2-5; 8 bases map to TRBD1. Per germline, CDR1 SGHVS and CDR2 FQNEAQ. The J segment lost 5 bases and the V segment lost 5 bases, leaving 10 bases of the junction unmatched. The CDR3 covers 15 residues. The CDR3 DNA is TGTGCCAGCAGCGCTTCGACAGGGGCGGGGGAGACCCAGTACTTC. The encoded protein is CASSASTGAGETQYF.

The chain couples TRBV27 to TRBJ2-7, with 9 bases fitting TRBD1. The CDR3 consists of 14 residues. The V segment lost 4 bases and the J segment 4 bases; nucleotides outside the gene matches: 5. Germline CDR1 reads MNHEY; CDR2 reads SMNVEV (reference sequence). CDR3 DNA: TGTGCCAGCAGTTCAGGGACAGGGCGATACGAGCAGTACTTC. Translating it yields CASSSGTGRYEQYF.

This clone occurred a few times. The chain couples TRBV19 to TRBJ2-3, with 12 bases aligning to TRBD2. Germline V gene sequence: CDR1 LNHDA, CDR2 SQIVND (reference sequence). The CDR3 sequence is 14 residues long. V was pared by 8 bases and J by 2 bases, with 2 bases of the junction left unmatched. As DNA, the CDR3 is TGTGCCAGTCGACTAGCGGGAGTCACAGATACGCAGTATTTT. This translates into CASRLAGVTDTQYF.

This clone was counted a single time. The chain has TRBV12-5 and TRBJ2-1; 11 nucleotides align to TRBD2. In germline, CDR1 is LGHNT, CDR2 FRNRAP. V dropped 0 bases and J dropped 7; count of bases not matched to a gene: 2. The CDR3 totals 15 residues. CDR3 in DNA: TGTGCTAGTGGTTTGGTACTAGCGGGAGTGAATGAGCAGTTCTTC. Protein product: CASGLVLAGVNEQFF.

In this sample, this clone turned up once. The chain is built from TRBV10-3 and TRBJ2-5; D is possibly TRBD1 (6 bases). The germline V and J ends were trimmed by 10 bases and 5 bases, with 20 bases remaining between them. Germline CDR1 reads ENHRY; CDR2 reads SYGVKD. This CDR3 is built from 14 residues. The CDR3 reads CATRTALMGETQYF. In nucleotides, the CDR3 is TGTGCCACCCGGACAGCGCTGATGGGGGAGACCCAGTACTTC.

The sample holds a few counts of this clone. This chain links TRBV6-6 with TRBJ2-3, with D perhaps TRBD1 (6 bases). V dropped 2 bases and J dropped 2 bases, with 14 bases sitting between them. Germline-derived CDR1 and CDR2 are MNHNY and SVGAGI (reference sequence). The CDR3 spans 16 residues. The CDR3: CASSYPDTGFTDTQYF. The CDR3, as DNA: TGTGCCAGCAGTTACCCCGACACAGGGTTCACAGATACGCAGTATTTT.

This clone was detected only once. The CDR3 DNA sequence: TGTGCCAGCAGTTTATCGAGAGTGGCAGGTGAAGCTTTCTTT. Translation: CASSLSRVAGEAFF. This sequence joins TRBV27 and TRBJ1-1; D is uncertain. CDR1 is MNHEY and CDR2 is SMNVEV in the germline V gene (reference sequence). The V and J ends lost 0 bases and 7 bases respectively, with 12 bases between them. The CDR3 length is 14 residues.

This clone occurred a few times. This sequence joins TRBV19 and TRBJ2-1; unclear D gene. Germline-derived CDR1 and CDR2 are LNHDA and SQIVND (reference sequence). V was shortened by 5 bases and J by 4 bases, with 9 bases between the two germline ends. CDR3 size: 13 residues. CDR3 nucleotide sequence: TGTGCCAGTAGTCTGGAGCCTTACAATGAGCAGTTCTTC. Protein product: CASSLEPYNEQFF.

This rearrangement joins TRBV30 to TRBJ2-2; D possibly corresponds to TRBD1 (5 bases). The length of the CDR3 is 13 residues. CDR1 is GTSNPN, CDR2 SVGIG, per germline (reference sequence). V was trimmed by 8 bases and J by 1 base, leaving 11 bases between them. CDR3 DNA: TGTGCCCACCAAACAGGGAACACCGGGGAGCTGTTTTTT. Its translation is CAHQTGNTGELFF.

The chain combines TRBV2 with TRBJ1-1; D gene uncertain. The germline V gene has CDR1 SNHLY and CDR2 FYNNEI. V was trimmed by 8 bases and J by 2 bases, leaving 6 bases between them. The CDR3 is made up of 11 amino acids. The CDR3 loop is CASRGNTEAFF. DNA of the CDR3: TGTGCCAGCCGGGGTAACACTGAAGCTTTCTTT.

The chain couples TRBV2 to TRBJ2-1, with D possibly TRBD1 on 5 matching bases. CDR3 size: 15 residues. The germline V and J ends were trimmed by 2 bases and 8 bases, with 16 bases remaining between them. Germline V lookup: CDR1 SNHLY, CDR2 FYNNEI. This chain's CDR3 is CASSEQGHSGDEQFF. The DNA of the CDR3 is TGTGCCAGCAGTGAACAGGGTCATTCTGGGGATGAGCAGTTCTTC.

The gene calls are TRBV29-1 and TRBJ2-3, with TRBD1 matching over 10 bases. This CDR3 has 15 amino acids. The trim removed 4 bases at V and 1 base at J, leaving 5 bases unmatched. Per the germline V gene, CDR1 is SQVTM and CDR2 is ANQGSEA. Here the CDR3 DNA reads TGCAGCGTTGCCCACGGGACAGGGGGCACAGATACGCAGTATTTT. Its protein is CSVAHGTGGTDTQYF.

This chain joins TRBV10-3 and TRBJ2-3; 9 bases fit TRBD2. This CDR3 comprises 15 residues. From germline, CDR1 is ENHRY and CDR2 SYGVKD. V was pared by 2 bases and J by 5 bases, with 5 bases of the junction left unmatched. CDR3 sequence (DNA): TGTGCCATCAGTGAGGCGGGAGGGCACGGAGATACGCAGTATTTT. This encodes CAISEAGGHGDTQYF.